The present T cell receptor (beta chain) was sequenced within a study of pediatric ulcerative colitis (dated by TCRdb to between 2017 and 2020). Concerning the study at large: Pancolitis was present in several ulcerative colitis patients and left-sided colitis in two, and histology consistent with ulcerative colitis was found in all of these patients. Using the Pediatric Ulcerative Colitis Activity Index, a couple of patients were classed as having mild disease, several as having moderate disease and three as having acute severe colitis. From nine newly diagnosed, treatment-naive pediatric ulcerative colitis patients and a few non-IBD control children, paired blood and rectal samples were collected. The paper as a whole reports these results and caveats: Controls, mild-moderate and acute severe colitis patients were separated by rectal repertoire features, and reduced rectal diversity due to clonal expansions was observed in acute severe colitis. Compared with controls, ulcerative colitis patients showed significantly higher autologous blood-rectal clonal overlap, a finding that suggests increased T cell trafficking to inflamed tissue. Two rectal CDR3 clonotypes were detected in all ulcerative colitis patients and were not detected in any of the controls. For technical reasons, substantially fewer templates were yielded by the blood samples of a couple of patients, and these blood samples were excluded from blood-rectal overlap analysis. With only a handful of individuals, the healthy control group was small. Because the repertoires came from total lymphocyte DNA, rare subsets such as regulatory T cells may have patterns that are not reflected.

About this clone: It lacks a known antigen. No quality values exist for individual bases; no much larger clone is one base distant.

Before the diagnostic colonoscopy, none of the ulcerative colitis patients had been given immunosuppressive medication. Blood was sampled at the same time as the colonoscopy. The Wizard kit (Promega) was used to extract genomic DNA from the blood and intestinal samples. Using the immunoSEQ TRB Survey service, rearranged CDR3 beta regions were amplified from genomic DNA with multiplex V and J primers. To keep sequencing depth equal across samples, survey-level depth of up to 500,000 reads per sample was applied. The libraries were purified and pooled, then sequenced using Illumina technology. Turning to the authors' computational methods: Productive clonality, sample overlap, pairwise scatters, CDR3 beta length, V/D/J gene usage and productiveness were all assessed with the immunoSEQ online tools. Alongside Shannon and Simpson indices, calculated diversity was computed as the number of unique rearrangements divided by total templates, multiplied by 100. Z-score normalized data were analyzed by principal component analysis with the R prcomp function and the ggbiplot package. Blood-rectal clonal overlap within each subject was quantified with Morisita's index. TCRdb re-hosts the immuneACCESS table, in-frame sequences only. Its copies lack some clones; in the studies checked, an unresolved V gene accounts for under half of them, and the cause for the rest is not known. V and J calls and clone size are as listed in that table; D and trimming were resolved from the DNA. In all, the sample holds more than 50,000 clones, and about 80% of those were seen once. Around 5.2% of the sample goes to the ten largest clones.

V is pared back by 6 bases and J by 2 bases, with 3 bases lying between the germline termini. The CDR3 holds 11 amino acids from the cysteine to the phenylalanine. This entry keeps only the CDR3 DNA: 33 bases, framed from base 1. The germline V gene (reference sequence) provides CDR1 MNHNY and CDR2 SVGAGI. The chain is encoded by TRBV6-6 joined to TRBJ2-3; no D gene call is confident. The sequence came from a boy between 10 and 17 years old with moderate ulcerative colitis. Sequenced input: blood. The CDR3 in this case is CASSLTDTQYF. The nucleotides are TGTGCCAGCAGCCTCACAGATACGCAGTATTTT.